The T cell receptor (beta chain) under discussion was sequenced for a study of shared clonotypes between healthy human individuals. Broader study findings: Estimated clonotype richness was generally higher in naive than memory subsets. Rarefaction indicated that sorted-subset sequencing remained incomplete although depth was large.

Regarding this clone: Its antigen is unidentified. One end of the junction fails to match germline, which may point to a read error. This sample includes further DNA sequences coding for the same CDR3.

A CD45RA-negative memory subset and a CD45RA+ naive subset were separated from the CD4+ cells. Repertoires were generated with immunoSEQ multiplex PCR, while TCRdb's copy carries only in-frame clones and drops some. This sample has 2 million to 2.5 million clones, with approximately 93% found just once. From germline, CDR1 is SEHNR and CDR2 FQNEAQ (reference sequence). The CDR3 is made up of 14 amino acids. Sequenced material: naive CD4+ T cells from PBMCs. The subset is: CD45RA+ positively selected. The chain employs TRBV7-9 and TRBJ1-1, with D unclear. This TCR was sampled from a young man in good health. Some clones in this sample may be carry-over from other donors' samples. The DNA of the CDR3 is TGTGCCAGCAGCCTAGCAGGAGGGAAAACTGAAGCTTTCTTT. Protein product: CASSLAGGKTEAFF.